Each of the 13 T cell receptor beta chains below was sequenced from the same sample in a study of blood T cell repertoires in COVID-19. The repertoire was sequenced with immunoSEQ multiplex PCR; TCRdb's copy has only in-frame clones and lacks some. This sample has over 250,000 clones; 90% occur once, and the top ten carry 2.6%. The material sequenced was PBMCs or T cells enriched from blood (not recorded which). Receptors originate from a man aged 55 to 70 who had recovered from COVID-19.

The chain employs TRBV19 and TRBJ2-7; D perhaps matches TRBD1 (5 bases). Trimming removed 1 base from V and 5 bases from J, with 12 bases in between. CDR1 and CDR2 (germline): LNHDA, SQIVND (reference sequence). There are 14 residues in the CDR3. CDR3 nucleotide sequence: TGTGCCAGTAGTATAGGGGCAGGGATGAACGAGCAGTACTTC. Residues: CASSIGAGMNEQYF.

The chain carries TRBV7-2 and TRBJ2-7; the D gene is possibly TRBD2 (6 bases). The CDR3 is made up of 13 amino acids. Germline-derived CDR1 and CDR2 are SGHTA and FQGNSA. V gave up 3 bases and J gave up 4 bases, with 10 bases separating them. The CDR3 sequence is CASSFGAGYEQYF. For the CDR3, the DNA is TGTGCCAGCAGCTTCGGAGCGGGTTACGAGCAGTACTTC.

The CDR3 here is CASSEGQNNYGYTF. DNA for the CDR3: TGTGCCAGCAGTGAGGGACAGAATAACTATGGCTACACCTTC. V usage is TRBV6-1 and J usage is TRBJ1-2; 7 nucleotides line up with TRBD1. V shed 3 bases and J 1 base; nucleotides not matched to a gene: 2. Germline CDR1 is MNHNS and CDR2 is SASEGT. This CDR3 region has 14 residues.

The J gene is TRBJ2-7, the V gene TRBV7-8, with a tentative D call TRBD1 (6 bases). Germline V gives CDR1 SGHVS, CDR2 FQNEAQ. The length of the CDR3 is 17 residues. V was pared by 3 bases and J by 6 bases, with 24 bases between. DNA for the CDR3: TGTGCCAGCAGCTTGGACAGAGATGTGTGGACCAGGACCGAGCAGTACTTC. It yields the protein CASSLDRDVWTRTEQYF.

Here the CDR3 reads CASRGTNYNEQFF. CDR3 sequence (DNA): TGTGCCAGCAGGGGCACAAACTACAATGAGCAGTTCTTC. The V and J genes are TRBV6-5 and TRBJ2-1, with unresolved D. CDR1 is MNHEY, CDR2 SVGAGI, per germline. The CDR3 consists of 13 residues. V shed 6 bases and J shed 3 bases, with 9 bases lying between them.

J is TRBJ1-2 and V is TRBV5-5; TRBD1 aligns across 7 bases. J was trimmed by 0 bases and V by 3 bases; bases with no gene match: 8. Germline CDR1 and CDR2: SGHKS and YYEKEE (reference sequence). CDR3 length: 16 residues. CDR3 residues: CASSWETGKANYGYTF. CDR3 in DNA: TGTGCCAGCAGCTGGGAGACAGGGAAGGCTAACTATGGCTACACCTTC.

The genes are TRBV28 and TRBJ1-5; TRBD1 matches 7 bases. Germline lookup yields CDR1 MDHEN and CDR2 SYDVKM. The V segment lost 5 bases and the J segment 7 bases; nucleotides outside the gene matches: 8. CDR3 length: 14 residues. The CDR3 protein is CASSAVDRAQPQHF. CDR3 coding DNA: TGTGCCAGCAGTGCCGTCGACAGGGCGCAGCCCCAGCATTTT.

This clone appeared once. This sequence joins TRBV7-2 and TRBJ2-3; no clear D gene. There are 12 residues in the CDR3. V lost 5 bases, J lost 4 bases, and 7 bases lay in between. Germline CDR1 SGHTA, CDR2 FQGNSA. The CDR3 DNA is TGTGCCAGCAGCAACTACCCAGATACGCAGTATTTT. It yields the protein CASSNYPDTQYF. Together with reference TRBV7-2 and TRBJ2-3, the CDR3 gives the full variable domain: GAGVSQSPSNKVTEKGKDVELRCDPISGHTALYWYRQSLGQGLEFLIYFQGNSAPDKSGLPSDRFSAERTGGSVSTLTIQRTQQEDSAVYLCASSNYPDTQYFGPGTRLTVL.

In nucleotides, the CDR3 is TGTGCCAGCAGCCCCGGGGGGTCTGGGGCCAACGTCCTGACTTTC. It is translated as CASSPGGSGANVLTF. This chain uses TRBV7-6 with TRBJ2-6; the match to TRBD2 covers 7 bases. Germline V gene lookup returns CDR1 SGHVS and CDR2 FNYEAQ. The CDR3 has 15 residues. Trimming cost V 5 bases and J 1 base; bases outside gene matches: 2.

The V gene is TRBV9, the J gene TRBJ1-2; possible D gene TRBD1, 5 bases. V gave up 4 bases and J gave up 5 bases, with 15 bases separating them. CDR1 SGDLS and CDR2 YYNGEE come from the germline V gene. The CDR3 length is 14 residues. Here the CDR3 reads CASSPRGGTYGYTF. CDR3 nucleotides: TGTGCCAGCAGCCCAAGGGGAGGGACTTATGGCTACACCTTC.

In its sample, this clone was seen once. This chain uses TRBV2 with TRBJ1-5; 7 bases map to TRBD1. The V gene end was trimmed by 4 bases and the J gene end by 2 bases; junction bases not matched to a gene: 5. This CDR3 region has 15 residues. Germline loops: CDR1 SNHLY, CDR2 FYNNEI. CDR3 sequence (DNA): TGTGCCAGCAGTGCCCGGGACAGAGGCAATCAGCCCCAGCATTTT. Translated: CASSARDRGNQPQHF.

This clone turned up a few times. V gene TRBV5-4 combines with J gene TRBJ2-3, with D perhaps TRBD1 (5 bases). The germline CDR1 and CDR2 sequences are SGHNT and YYREEE (reference sequence). The CDR3 sequence is 15 residues long. V lost 2 bases and J 3 bases, leaving 13 bases between the germline ends. The CDR3 sequence is CASSFDSRKTDTQYF. The CDR3 region has the DNA TGTGCCAGCAGCTTTGACAGCCGTAAGACAGATACGCAGTATTTT.

The chain couples TRBV10-3 to TRBJ2-7; 14 nucleotides match TRBD2. V was pared by 0 bases and J by 9 bases, with 7 bases of the junction left unmatched. The CDR3 runs to 16 residues. CDR1 ENHRY and CDR2 SYGVKD come from the germline V gene. CDR3 in DNA: TGTGCCATCAGTGAGTCGACTAGCGGGAGGGCCCTCGGGCAGTACTTC. Protein: CAISESTSGRALGQYF.